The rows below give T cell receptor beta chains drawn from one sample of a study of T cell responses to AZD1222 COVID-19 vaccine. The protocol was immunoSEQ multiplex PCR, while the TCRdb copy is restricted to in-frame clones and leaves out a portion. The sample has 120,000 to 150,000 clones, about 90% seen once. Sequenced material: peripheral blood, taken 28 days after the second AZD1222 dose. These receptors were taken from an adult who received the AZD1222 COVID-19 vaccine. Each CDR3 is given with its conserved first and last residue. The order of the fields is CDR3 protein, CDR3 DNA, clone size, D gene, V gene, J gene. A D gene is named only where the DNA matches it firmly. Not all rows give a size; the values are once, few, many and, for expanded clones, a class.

cdr3_aa: CASAGEASSYEQYF
cdr3_nt: TGTGCCAGCGCGGGGGAGGCGAGCTCCTACGAGCAGTACTTC
clone_size: few
d_call: TRBD2
v_call: TRBV2
j_call: TRBJ2-7

cdr3_aa: CASSVGTGVNTIYF
cdr3_nt: TGTGCCAGCAGCGTCGGGACAGGGGTGAACACCATATATTTT
clone_size: NA
d_call: TRBD1
v_call: TRBV9
j_call: TRBJ1-3

cdr3_aa: CASSPDTDTQYF
cdr3_nt: TGTGCCAGCTCACCCGACACAGATACGCAGTATTTT
clone_size: NA
d_call: NA
v_call: TRBV18
j_call: TRBJ2-3

cdr3_aa: CASSQVLTGRADTQYF
cdr3_nt: TGCGCCAGCAGCCAAGTGTTGACAGGGCGGGCAGATACGCAGTATTTT
clone_size: NA
d_call: TRBD1
v_call: TRBV4-1
j_call: TRBJ2-3

cdr3_aa: CASSLRGSYNEQFF
cdr3_nt: TGCGCCAGCAGCTTGCGGGGCTCCTACAATGAGCAGTTCTTC
clone_size: NA
d_call: NA
v_call: TRBV5-1
j_call: TRBJ2-1

cdr3_aa: CATCGGSSYEQYF
cdr3_nt: TGTGCCACCTGCGGGGGGAGCTCCTACGAGCAGTACTTC
clone_size: once
d_call: TRBD2
v_call: TRBV28
j_call: TRBJ2-7

cdr3_aa: CASSPTWGADHQETQYF
cdr3_nt: TGTGCCAGCAGCCCCACATGGGGGGCGGACCACCAAGAGACCCAGTACTTC
clone_size: NA
d_call: NA
v_call: TRBV5-6
j_call: TRBJ2-5

cdr3_aa: CASSLDSYNEQFF
cdr3_nt: TGTGCCAGCAGCCTAGACAGTTACAATGAGCAGTTCTTC
clone_size: NA
d_call: NA
v_call: TRBV7-2
j_call: TRBJ2-1

cdr3_aa: CSGGTGYEQYF
cdr3_nt: TGCAGCGGGGGGACAGGGTACGAGCAGTACTTC
clone_size: once
d_call: TRBD1
v_call: TRBV29-1
j_call: TRBJ2-7

cdr3_aa: CASSQGRQGKALSYEQYF
cdr3_nt: TGCGCCAGCAGCCAGGGTAGACAGGGGAAGGCACTCTCCTACGAGCAGTACTTC
clone_size: NA
d_call: TRBD1
v_call: TRBV4-3
j_call: TRBJ2-7

cdr3_aa: CASSLRGGEETQYF
cdr3_nt: TGTGCCAGCAGCCTCCGGGGGGGTGAAGAGACCCAGTACTTC
clone_size: NA
d_call: TRBD2
v_call: TRBV5-4
j_call: TRBJ2-5

cdr3_aa: CASSIGGQYQPQHF
cdr3_nt: TGTGCCAGTAGTATCGGGGGACAGTATCAGCCCCAGCATTTT
clone_size: NA
d_call: TRBD1
v_call: TRBV19
j_call: TRBJ1-5

cdr3_aa: CASSPNEKLFF
cdr3_nt: TGTGCCAGCAGCCCGAATGAAAAACTGTTTTTT
clone_size: NA
d_call: NA
v_call: TRBV7-8
j_call: TRBJ1-4

cdr3_aa: CATSRERGGRYNEQFF
cdr3_nt: TGTGCCACCAGCAGAGAGCGGGGGGGGCGTTACAATGAGCAGTTCTTC
clone_size: NA
d_call: TRBD2
v_call: TRBV15
j_call: TRBJ2-1

cdr3_aa: CASSSGTPSGQYF
cdr3_nt: TGTGCCAGCAGTTCCGGGACACCCTCCGGGCAGTACTTC
clone_size: NA
d_call: NA
v_call: TRBV5-4
j_call: TRBJ2-7

cdr3_aa: CASSPSGGARSYEQYF
cdr3_nt: TGTGCCAGTAGCCCGTCGGGGGGGGCTCGTTCCTACGAGCAGTACTTC
clone_size: NA
d_call: TRBD2
v_call: TRBV19
j_call: TRBJ2-7

cdr3_aa: CASSLDLDYGYTF
cdr3_nt: TGTGCCAGCAGCTTAGATCTTGACTATGGCTACACCTTC
clone_size: NA
d_call: NA
v_call: TRBV11-2
j_call: TRBJ1-2

cdr3_aa: CASSLYSPNQPQHF
cdr3_nt: TGTGCCAGCAGTTTATACTCACCTAATCAGCCCCAGCATTTT
clone_size: NA
d_call: NA
v_call: TRBV28
j_call: TRBJ1-5

cdr3_aa: CASSYPGQTQETQYF
cdr3_nt: TGTGCCAGCAGTTACCCGGGACAAACCCAAGAGACCCAGTACTTC
clone_size: NA
d_call: NA
v_call: TRBV6-5
j_call: TRBJ2-5

cdr3_aa: CASRPPGLVTDTQYF
cdr3_nt: TGTGCCAGCAGGCCTCCGGGACTAGTCACAGATACGCAGTATTTT
clone_size: NA
d_call: TRBD2
v_call: TRBV6-5
j_call: TRBJ2-3

cdr3_aa: CASSPGRTSTDTQYF
cdr3_nt: TGTGCCAGCAGTCCGGGACGGACAAGCACAGATACGCAGTATTTT
clone_size: NA
d_call: NA
v_call: TRBV6-5
j_call: TRBJ2-3

cdr3_aa: CASMLLAESENNEQFF
cdr3_nt: TGTGCCAGCATGCTACTAGCGGAGTCAGAAAACAATGAGCAGTTCTTC
clone_size: NA
d_call: TRBD2
v_call: TRBV7-9
j_call: TRBJ2-1

cdr3_aa: CASSSLLAGNEQFF
cdr3_nt: TGTGCCAGCAGCTCCCTGCTAGCGGGCAATGAGCAGTTCTTC
clone_size: NA
d_call: TRBD2
v_call: TRBV7-9
j_call: TRBJ2-1

cdr3_aa: CASSPRTKGDNSPLHF
cdr3_nt: TGTGCCAGCAGCCCCCGGACGAAAGGAGATAATTCACCCCTCCACTTT
clone_size: NA
d_call: NA
v_call: TRBV7-8
j_call: TRBJ1-6

cdr3_aa: CASSFRTGRHTGELFF
cdr3_nt: TGTGCCAGCAGTTTTCGGACAGGGAGGCACACCGGGGAGCTGTTTTTT
clone_size: NA
d_call: TRBD1
v_call: TRBV6-2/TRBV6-3
j_call: TRBJ2-2

cdr3_aa: CASSPVIRTGDEKLFF
cdr3_nt: TGTGCCAGCAGTCCCGTTATTAGGACAGGGGATGAAAAACTGTTTTTT
clone_size: NA
d_call: TRBD1
v_call: TRBV27
j_call: TRBJ1-4

cdr3_aa: CASSSRTPSSYNEQFF
cdr3_nt: TGTGCCAGCAGCTCGCGGACGCCTAGCTCCTACAATGAGCAGTTCTTC
clone_size: NA
d_call: NA
v_call: TRBV7-3
j_call: TRBJ2-1

cdr3_aa: CASSQGHPNSPLHF
cdr3_nt: TGCGCCAGCAGCCAAGGACACCCTAATTCACCCCTCCACTTT
clone_size: NA
d_call: NA
v_call: TRBV4-3
j_call: TRBJ1-6

cdr3_aa: CAISNPGNTEAFF
cdr3_nt: TGTGCCATCAGTAACCCCGGGAACACTGAAGCTTTCTTT
clone_size: NA
d_call: NA
v_call: TRBV10-3
j_call: TRBJ1-1

cdr3_aa: CASSYRDSGANVLTF
cdr3_nt: TGTGCCAGCAGTTACAGGGACTCTGGGGCCAACGTCCTGACTTTC
clone_size: NA
d_call: NA
v_call: TRBV6-5
j_call: TRBJ2-6

cdr3_aa: CATSKVAGPYNEQFF
cdr3_nt: TGTGCCACCAGTAAAGTAGCGGGCCCCTACAATGAGCAGTTCTTC
clone_size: NA
d_call: TRBD2
v_call: TRBV19
j_call: TRBJ2-1

cdr3_aa: CASSLDRPGTQETQYF
cdr3_nt: TGTGCCAGCAGTTTAGATCGGCCAGGGACCCAAGAGACCCAGTACTTC
clone_size: NA
d_call: NA
v_call: TRBV27
j_call: TRBJ2-5

cdr3_aa: CASSWRTSGEYNEQFF
cdr3_nt: TGTGCCAGCAGTTGGAGGACTAGCGGGGAGTACAATGAGCAGTTCTTC
clone_size: once
d_call: TRBD2
v_call: TRBV27
j_call: TRBJ2-1

cdr3_aa: CASSPTRGSSTGELFF
cdr3_nt: TGTGCCAGCAGCCCGACCCGAGGATCAAGCACCGGGGAGCTGTTTTTT
clone_size: NA
d_call: NA
v_call: TRBV14
j_call: TRBJ2-2

cdr3_aa: CASSRRDRGNTIYF
cdr3_nt: TGTGCCAGCAGCCGCCGGGACAGAGGAAACACCATATATTTT
clone_size: once
d_call: TRBD1
v_call: TRBV3-1/TRBV3-2
j_call: TRBJ1-3

cdr3_aa: CASSEEIAGAPKRFF
cdr3_nt: TGCGCCAGCAGTGAGGAGATAGCGGGGGCCCCGAAGCGGTTCTTC
clone_size: NA
d_call: TRBD2
v_call: TRBV10-2
j_call: TRBJ2-1

cdr3_aa: CASSQDAGVGTEAFF
cdr3_nt: TGCGCCAGCAGCCAAGATGCCGGGGTGGGCACTGAAGCTTTCTTT
clone_size: NA
d_call: NA
v_call: TRBV4-3
j_call: TRBJ1-1

cdr3_aa: CAISTGGIQPQHF
cdr3_nt: TGTGCCATCAGTACAGGGGGCATTCAGCCCCAGCATTTT
clone_size: NA
d_call: TRBD1
v_call: TRBV10-3
j_call: TRBJ1-5

cdr3_aa: CASSQDDQGGEKLFF
cdr3_nt: TGCGCCAGCAGCCAAGATGACCAGGGGGGGGAAAAACTGTTTTTT
clone_size: NA
d_call: TRBD1
v_call: TRBV4-3
j_call: TRBJ1-4

cdr3_aa: CASSFSGGATDTQYF
cdr3_nt: TGTGCCAGCAGCTTTAGCGGGGGGGCGACAGATACGCAGTATTTT
clone_size: NA
d_call: TRBD2
v_call: TRBV7-2
j_call: TRBJ2-3

cdr3_aa: CASSAARQGVNTGELFF
cdr3_nt: TGTGCCAGTAGTGCGGCGCGCCAGGGTGTGAACACCGGGGAGCTGTTTTTT
clone_size: NA
d_call: NA
v_call: TRBV19
j_call: TRBJ2-2

cdr3_aa: CASSYADRGETQYF
cdr3_nt: TGTGCCAGCAGTTACGCAGACAGGGGAGAGACCCAGTACTTC
clone_size: NA
d_call: TRBD1
v_call: TRBV5-6
j_call: TRBJ2-5

cdr3_aa: CASSRSSYEQYF
cdr3_nt: TGTGCCAGCAGTCGTAGCTCCTACGAGCAGTACTTC
clone_size: NA
d_call: NA
v_call: TRBV12-3/TRBV12-4
j_call: TRBJ2-7

cdr3_aa: CASRTPEDTQYF
cdr3_nt: TGCGCCAGCAGGACTCCGGAGGATACGCAGTATTTT
clone_size: NA
d_call: NA
v_call: TRBV4-1
j_call: TRBJ2-3

cdr3_aa: CASSDTRQGTTGELFF
cdr3_nt: TGTGCCAGCAGCGACACAAGGCAGGGTACCACCGGGGAGCTGTTTTTT
clone_size: NA
d_call: NA
v_call: TRBV13
j_call: TRBJ2-2

cdr3_aa: CASRPWTSPDTYEQYF
cdr3_nt: TGTGCCAGCAGACCCTGGACAAGCCCAGATACCTACGAGCAGTACTTC
clone_size: NA
d_call: NA
v_call: TRBV5-4
j_call: TRBJ2-7

cdr3_aa: CASSLPGDGNTIYF
cdr3_nt: TGCGCCAGCAGCTTGCCGGGTGACGGAAACACCATATATTTT
clone_size: NA
d_call: NA
v_call: TRBV5-1
j_call: TRBJ1-3

cdr3_aa: CASSLAGGRRTYGYTF
cdr3_nt: TGTGCCAGCAGTCTGGCAGGGGGACGCAGGACCTATGGCTACACCTTC
clone_size: NA
d_call: TRBD1
v_call: TRBV2
j_call: TRBJ1-2

cdr3_aa: CATSKGPETQYF
cdr3_nt: TGTGCCACCAGCAAAGGTCCTGAGACCCAGTACTTC
clone_size: NA
d_call: NA
v_call: TRBV15
j_call: TRBJ2-5

cdr3_aa: CASSLGANEQFF
cdr3_nt: TGTGCCAGCAGTTTAGGAGCCAATGAGCAGTTCTTC
clone_size: NA
d_call: NA
v_call: TRBV12-3/TRBV12-4
j_call: TRBJ2-1

cdr3_aa: CASSQQRTSSYEQYF
cdr3_nt: TGCGCCAGCAGCCAACAGCGGACTAGTAGCTACGAGCAGTACTTC
clone_size: NA
d_call: TRBD2
v_call: TRBV4-3
j_call: TRBJ2-7

cdr3_aa: CASSQGRSRTGGTQYF
cdr3_nt: TGCGCCAGCAGCCAAGGTCGTTCTAGGACAGGGGGGACCCAGTACTTC
clone_size: NA
d_call: TRBD1
v_call: TRBV4-3
j_call: TRBJ2-5

cdr3_aa: CASSQVVGRTNEKLFF
cdr3_nt: TGCGCCAGCAGCCAAGTGGTTGGACGGACTAATGAAAAACTGTTTTTT
clone_size: NA
d_call: NA
v_call: TRBV4-1
j_call: TRBJ1-4

cdr3_aa: CASKPEFGTQDTGELFF
cdr3_nt: TGTGCCAGTAAACCTGAGTTTGGGACACAGGACACCGGGGAGCTGTTTTTT
clone_size: NA
d_call: NA
v_call: TRBV19
j_call: TRBJ2-2

cdr3_aa: CASSERDYEQFF
cdr3_nt: TGTGCCAGCAGTGAACGGGACTATGAGCAGTTCTTC
clone_size: NA
d_call: NA
v_call: TRBV2
j_call: TRBJ2-1

cdr3_aa: CASRQSPGPAGGSWAYEQYF
cdr3_nt: TGTGCCAGCAGGCAAAGCCCAGGGCCAGCGGGAGGAAGTTGGGCCTACGAGCAGTACTTC
clone_size: NA
d_call: NA
v_call: TRBV21-1
j_call: TRBJ2-7

cdr3_aa: CASSLGAGSSTDTQYF
cdr3_nt: TGTGCCAGCAGCTTAGGGGCAGGCTCTAGCACAGATACGCAGTATTTT
clone_size: NA
d_call: NA
v_call: TRBV7-9
j_call: TRBJ2-3

cdr3_aa: CASSSGGPNEQYF
cdr3_nt: TGTGCCAGCAGCTCGGGAGGGCCGAACGAGCAGTACTTC
clone_size: NA
d_call: TRBD2
v_call: TRBV7-3
j_call: TRBJ2-7

cdr3_aa: CASSLPGHTYEQYF
cdr3_nt: TGTGCCAGCAGTCTTCCGGGACACACCTACGAGCAGTACTTC
clone_size: NA
d_call: NA
v_call: TRBV2
j_call: TRBJ2-7